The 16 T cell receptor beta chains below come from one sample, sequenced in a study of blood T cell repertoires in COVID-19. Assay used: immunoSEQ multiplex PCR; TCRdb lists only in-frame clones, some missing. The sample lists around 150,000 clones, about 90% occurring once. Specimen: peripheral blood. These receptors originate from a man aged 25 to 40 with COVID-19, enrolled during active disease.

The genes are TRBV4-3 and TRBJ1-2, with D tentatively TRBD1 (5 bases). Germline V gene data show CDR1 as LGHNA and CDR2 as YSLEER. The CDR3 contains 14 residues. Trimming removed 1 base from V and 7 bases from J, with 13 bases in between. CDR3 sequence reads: CASSQARQGGGYTF. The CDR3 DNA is TGCGCCAGCAGCCAAGCGCGGCAGGGCGGTGGCTACACCTTC.

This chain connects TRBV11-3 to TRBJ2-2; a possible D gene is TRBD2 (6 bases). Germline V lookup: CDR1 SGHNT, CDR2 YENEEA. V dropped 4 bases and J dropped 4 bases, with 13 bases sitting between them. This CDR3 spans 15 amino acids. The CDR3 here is CASSYGGPSTGELFF. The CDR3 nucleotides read TGTGCCAGCAGCTACGGAGGGCCGTCCACCGGGGAGCTGTTTTTT.

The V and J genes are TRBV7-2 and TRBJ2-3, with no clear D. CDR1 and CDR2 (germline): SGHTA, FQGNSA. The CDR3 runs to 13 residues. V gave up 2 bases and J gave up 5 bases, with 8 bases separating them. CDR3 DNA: TGTGCCAGCAGCTTAATCGTCGGAGATACGCAGTATTTT. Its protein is CASSLIVGDTQYF. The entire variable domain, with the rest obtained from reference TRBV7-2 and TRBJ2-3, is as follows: GAGVSQSPSNKVTEKGKDVELRCDPISGHTALYWYRQSLGQGLEFLIYFQGNSAPDKSGLPSDRFSAERTGGSVSTLTIQRTQQEDSAVYLCASSLIVGDTQYFGPGTRLTVL.

The CDR3 DNA reads TGTGCCAGTAGTAAAACAGCCTACAATGAGCAGTTCTTC. It yields the protein CASSKTAYNEQFF. The chain uses TRBV19 and TRBJ2-1; D is undetermined. The CDR3 is made up of 13 amino acids. Deletions cut 4 bases from V and 2 bases from J, with 6 bases between. Looked up from germline, CDR1 is LNHDA and CDR2 is SQIVND (reference sequence).

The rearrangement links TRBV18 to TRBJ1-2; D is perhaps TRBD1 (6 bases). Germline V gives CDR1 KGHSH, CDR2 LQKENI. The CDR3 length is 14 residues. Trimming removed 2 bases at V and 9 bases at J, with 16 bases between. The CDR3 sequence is CASSPWDTALSYTF. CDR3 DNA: TGTGCCAGCTCACCATGGGACACCGCGTTGAGCTACACCTTC. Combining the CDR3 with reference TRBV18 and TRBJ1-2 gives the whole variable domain NAGVMQNPRHLVRRRGQEARLRCSPMKGHSHVYWYRQLPEEGLKFMVYLQKENIIDESGMPKERFSAEFPKEGPSILRIQQVVRGDSAAYFCASSPWDTALSYTFGSGTRLTVV.

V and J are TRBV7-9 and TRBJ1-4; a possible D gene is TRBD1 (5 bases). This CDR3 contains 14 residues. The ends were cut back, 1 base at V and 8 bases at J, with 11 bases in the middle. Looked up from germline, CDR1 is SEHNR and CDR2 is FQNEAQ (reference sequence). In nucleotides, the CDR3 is TGTGCCAGCAGCTTAGGGCAGGAGGGGGAAAAACTGTTTTTT. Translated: CASSLGQEGEKLFF.

The CDR3 DNA is TGTGCCAGCAGTTCGAGCTACTATGGCTACACCTTC. It translates to CASSSSYYGYTF. V usage is TRBV28 and J usage is TRBJ1-2; no clear D gene. V lost 4 bases and J lost 3, with 6 bases in between. The CDR3 consists of 12 residues. From germline, CDR1 is MDHEN and CDR2 SYDVKM.

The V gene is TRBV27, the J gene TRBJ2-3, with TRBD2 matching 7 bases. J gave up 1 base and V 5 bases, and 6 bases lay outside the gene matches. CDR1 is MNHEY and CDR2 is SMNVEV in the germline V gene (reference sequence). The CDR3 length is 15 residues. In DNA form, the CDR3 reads TGTGCCAGCAGTGTACGGGGGGTAGGCACAGATACGCAGTATTTT. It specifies CASSVRGVGTDTQYF.

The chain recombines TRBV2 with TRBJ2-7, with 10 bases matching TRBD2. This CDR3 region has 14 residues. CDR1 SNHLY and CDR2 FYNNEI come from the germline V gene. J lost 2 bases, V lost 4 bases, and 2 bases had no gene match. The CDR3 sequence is CASSASGRTYEQYF. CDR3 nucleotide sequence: TGTGCCAGCAGTGCTAGCGGGAGAACCTACGAGCAGTACTTC.

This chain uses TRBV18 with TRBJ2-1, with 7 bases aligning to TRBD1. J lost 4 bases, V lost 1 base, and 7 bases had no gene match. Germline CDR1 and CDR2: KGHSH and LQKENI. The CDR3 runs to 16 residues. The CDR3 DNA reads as TGTGCCAGCTCACCACTCGTCGGGACAGCTTACAATGAGCAGTTCTTC. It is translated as CASSPLVGTAYNEQFF.

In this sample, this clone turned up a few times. In nucleotides, the CDR3 is TGTGCCAGTAGTAAACAGCCGAACACTGAAGCTTTCTTT. Protein sequence: CASSKQPNTEAFF. The rearrangement uses TRBV19 and TRBJ1-1; no clear D gene. V gave up 4 bases and J gave up 1 base, with 7 bases separating them. CDR3 length equals 13 residues. Germline V gene data show CDR1 as LNHDA and CDR2 as SQIVND (reference sequence). Supplemented by reference TRBV19 and TRBJ1-1, the full variable domain reads DGGITQSPKYLFRKEGQNVTLSCEQNLNHDAMYWYRQDPGQGLRLIYYSQIVNDFQKGDIAEGYSVSREKKESFPLTVTSAQKNPTAFYLCASSKQPNTEAFFGQGTRLTVV.

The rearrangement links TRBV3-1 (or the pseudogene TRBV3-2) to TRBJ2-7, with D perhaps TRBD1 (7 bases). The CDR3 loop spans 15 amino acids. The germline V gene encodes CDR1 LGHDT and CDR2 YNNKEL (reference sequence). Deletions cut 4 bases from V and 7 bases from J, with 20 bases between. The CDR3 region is CASSPGQTPGGEQYF. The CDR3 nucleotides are TGTGCCAGCAGCCCCGGACAGACTCCAGGGGGGGAGCAGTACTTC.

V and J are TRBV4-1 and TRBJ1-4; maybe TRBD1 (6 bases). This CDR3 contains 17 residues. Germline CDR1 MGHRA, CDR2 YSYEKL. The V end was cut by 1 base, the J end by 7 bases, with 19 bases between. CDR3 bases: TGCGCCAGCAGCCAAGGTGGCGGCAGGGGAGTAGGTGAAAAACTGTTTTTT. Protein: CASSQGGGRGVGEKLFF.

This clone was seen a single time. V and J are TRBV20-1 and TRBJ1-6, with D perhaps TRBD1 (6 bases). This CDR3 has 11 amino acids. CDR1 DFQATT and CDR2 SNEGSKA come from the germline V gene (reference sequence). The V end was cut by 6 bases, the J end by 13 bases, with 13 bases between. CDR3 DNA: TGCAGTGCCCCAGGGGCCGGGCCCCTCCACTTT. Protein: CSAPGAGPLHF.

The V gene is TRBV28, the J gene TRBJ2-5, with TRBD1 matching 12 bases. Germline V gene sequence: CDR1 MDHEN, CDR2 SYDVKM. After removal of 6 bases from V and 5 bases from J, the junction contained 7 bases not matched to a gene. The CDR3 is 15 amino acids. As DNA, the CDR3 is TGTGCCAGCAGGCACCTGGGACAGGGGGCTGAGACCCAGTACTTC. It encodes CASRHLGQGAETQYF.

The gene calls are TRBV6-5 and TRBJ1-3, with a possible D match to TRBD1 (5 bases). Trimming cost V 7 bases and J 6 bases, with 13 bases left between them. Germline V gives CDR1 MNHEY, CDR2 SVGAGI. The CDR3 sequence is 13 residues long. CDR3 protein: CASITGEENTIYF. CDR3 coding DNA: TGTGCCAGCATTACGGGGGAAGAAAACACCATATATTTT.